A selection of T cell receptor beta chains follows, all from one sample in a study of human T cells and chemical hapten exposure. TCRdb processed the RACE reads anew with MiXCR; each CDR3 protein has one entry. The sample lists roughly 200,000 distinct CDR3 sequences, approximately 24% occurring once. The starting material was whole blood, obtained in connection with sensitization to the hapten diphenylcyclopropenone (DPC). The receptors stem from a woman in her 40s with alopecia areata. Some clones in this sample may be carry-over from other donors' samples. Each CDR3 is given with its conserved first and last residue. Fields, in order: CDR3 protein, CDR3 DNA, V gene, J gene, clone size, D gene. A D gene is named only where the DNA matches it firmly. Expanded clones are given a class, and other clones once, few, many or no size at all.

CDR3 protein: CASSLTAEERNQPQHF; CDR3 DNA: TGTGCCAGCAGTTTAACGGCTGAGGAAAGGAATCAGCCCCAGCATTTT; V gene: TRBV28; J gene: TRBJ1-5; clone size: NA; D gene: NA
CDR3 protein: CASSNQGTYNEQFF; CDR3 DNA: TGTGCCAGCAGCAACCAGGGTACCTACAATGAGCAGTTCTTC; V gene: TRBV11-2; J gene: TRBJ2-1; clone size: NA; D gene: NA
CDR3 protein: CASSQGGQPSYEQYF; CDR3 DNA: TGTGCCAGCAGCCAGGGGGGACAGCCCTCCTACGAGCAGTACTTC; V gene: TRBV7-9; J gene: TRBJ2-7; clone size: NA; D gene: NA
CDR3 protein: CASSRRNQPQHF; CDR3 DNA: TGTGCCAGCAGCCGGCGCAATCAGCCCCAGCATTTT; V gene: TRBV5-6; J gene: TRBJ1-5; clone size: few; D gene: NA
CDR3 protein: CSVGLRGNQPQHF; CDR3 DNA: TGCAGCGTTGGGCTCAGAGGCAATCAGCCCCAGCATTTT; V gene: TRBV29-1; J gene: TRBJ1-5; clone size: few; D gene: NA
CDR3 protein: CASRPPIAEAFF; CDR3 DNA: TGTGCATCTAGGCCCCCAATAGCTGAAGCTTTCTTT; V gene: TRBV28; J gene: TRBJ1-1; clone size: NA; D gene: NA
CDR3 protein: CASSKCFRIAGGPTDTQYF; CDR3 DNA: TGTGCCAGCAGCAAATGCTTCAGAATAGCGGGAGGACCCACAGATACGCAGTATTTT; V gene: TRBV21-1; J gene: TRBJ2-3; clone size: NA; D gene: NA
CDR3 protein: CASSPGSDRAQYF; CDR3 DNA: TGTGCCAGCAGCCCGGGTTCGGACAGGGCCCAGTACTTC; V gene: TRBV12-3/TRBV12-4; J gene: TRBJ2-5; clone size: NA; D gene: TRBD1
CDR3 protein: CASSRPGLGGQEQYF; CDR3 DNA: TGTGCCAGTAGTCGACCGGGACTAGGAGGACAAGAGCAGTACTTC; V gene: TRBV19; J gene: TRBJ2-7; clone size: NA; D gene: TRBD2
CDR3 protein: CASSRPQGPDTQYF; CDR3 DNA: TGTGCCAGCAGTCGCCCCCAGGGTCCAGATACGCAGTATTTT; V gene: TRBV28; J gene: TRBJ2-3; clone size: few; D gene: NA
CDR3 protein: CASGAYTSSYNEQFF; CDR3 DNA: TGTGCCAGCGGGGCCTACACAAGCTCCTACAATGAGCAGTTCTTC; V gene: TRBV6-5; J gene: TRBJ2-1; clone size: NA; D gene: NA
CDR3 protein: CASSGTGTSLGYEQYF; CDR3 DNA: TGTGCCAGCAGTGGGACCGGGACTTCCCTTGGCTACGAGCAGTACTTC; V gene: TRBV28; J gene: TRBJ2-7; clone size: few; D gene: NA
CDR3 protein: CATSDPARTDTQYF; CDR3 DNA: TGTGCCACCAGTGACCCCGCCCGCACAGATACGCAGTATTTT; V gene: TRBV24-1; J gene: TRBJ2-3; clone size: NA; D gene: NA
CDR3 protein: CASSQGNRQGATDTQYF; CDR3 DNA: TGCGCCAGCAGCCAGGGGAACCGACAGGGGGCTACAGATACGCAGTATTTT; V gene: TRBV4-3; J gene: TRBJ2-3; clone size: NA; D gene: TRBD1
CDR3 protein: CATSDLGRRGEADTQYF; CDR3 DNA: TGTGCCACCAGTGACCTAGGGCGGCGCGGAGAGGCAGATACGCAGTATTTT; V gene: TRBV24-1; J gene: TRBJ2-3; clone size: few; D gene: NA
CDR3 protein: CASQRKAGQFF; CDR3 DNA: TGCGCCAGCCAGAGGAAGGCGGGGCAGTTCTTC; V gene: TRBV4-3; J gene: TRBJ2-1; clone size: NA; D gene: NA
CDR3 protein: CASSLSTNTEAFF; CDR3 DNA: TGTGCCAGCAGTCTGAGTACAAACACTGAAGCTTTCTTT; V gene: TRBV12-3/TRBV12-4; J gene: TRBJ1-1; clone size: NA; D gene: NA